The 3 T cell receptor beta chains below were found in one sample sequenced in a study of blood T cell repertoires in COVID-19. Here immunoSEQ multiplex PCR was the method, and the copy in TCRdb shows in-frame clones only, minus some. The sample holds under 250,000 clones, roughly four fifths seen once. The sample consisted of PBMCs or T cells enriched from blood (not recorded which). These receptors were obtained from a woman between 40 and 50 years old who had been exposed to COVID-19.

The CDR3 nucleotides are TGTGCCAGCAGCCCCCAACCGCCAGGGGACCAAGAGACCCAGTACTTC. Its translation: CASSPQPPGDQETQYF. The chain joins TRBV7-2 to TRBJ2-5; the D gene is possibly TRBD1 (6 bases). This CDR3 has 16 amino acids. Trimming pared 5 bases from V and 0 bases from J, leaving 16 bases between. Germline CDR1 and CDR2: SGHTA and FQGNSA.

CDR3 in amino acids: CASSHGSGYEQYF. CDR3 nucleotide sequence: TGTGCCAGCAGCCATGGTTCGGGCTACGAGCAGTACTTC. The gene calls are TRBV3-1 (or the pseudogene TRBV3-2) and TRBJ2-7; D not resolved. The V gene's germline CDR1 is LGHDT and CDR2 YNNKEL (reference sequence). The CDR3 is made up of 13 amino acids. V shed 3 bases and J shed 3 bases, with 9 bases lying between them.

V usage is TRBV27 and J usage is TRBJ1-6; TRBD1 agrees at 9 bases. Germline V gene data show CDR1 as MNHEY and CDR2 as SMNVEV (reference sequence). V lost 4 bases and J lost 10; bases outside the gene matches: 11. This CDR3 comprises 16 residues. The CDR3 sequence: CASSSPGQGLGSPLHF. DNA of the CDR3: TGTGCCAGCAGTTCACCGGGACAGGGTTTGGGATCACCCCTCCACTTT.